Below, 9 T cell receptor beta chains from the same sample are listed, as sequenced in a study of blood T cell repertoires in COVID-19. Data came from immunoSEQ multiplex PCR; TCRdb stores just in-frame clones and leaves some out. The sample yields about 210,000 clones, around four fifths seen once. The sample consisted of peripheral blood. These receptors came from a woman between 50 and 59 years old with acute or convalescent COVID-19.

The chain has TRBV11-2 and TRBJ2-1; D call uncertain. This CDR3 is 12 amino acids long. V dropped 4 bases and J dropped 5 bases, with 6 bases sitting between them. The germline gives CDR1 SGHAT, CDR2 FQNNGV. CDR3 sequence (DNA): TGTGCCAGCAGCTCTACAGACAATGAGCAGTTCTTC. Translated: CASSSTDNEQFF.

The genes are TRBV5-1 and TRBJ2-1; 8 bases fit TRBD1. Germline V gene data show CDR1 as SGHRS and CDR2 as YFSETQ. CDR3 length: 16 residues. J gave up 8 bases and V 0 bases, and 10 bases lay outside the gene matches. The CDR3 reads CASSLAGTHRGDEQFF. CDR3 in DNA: TGCGCCAGCAGCTTGGCCGGAACTCACAGGGGGGATGAGCAGTTCTTC.

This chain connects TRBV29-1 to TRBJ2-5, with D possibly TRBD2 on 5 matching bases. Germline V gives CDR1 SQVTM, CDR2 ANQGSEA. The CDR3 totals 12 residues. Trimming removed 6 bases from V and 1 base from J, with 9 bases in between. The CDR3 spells CSVGLFQETQYF. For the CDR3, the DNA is TGCAGCGTCGGACTTTTCCAAGAGACCCAGTACTTC.

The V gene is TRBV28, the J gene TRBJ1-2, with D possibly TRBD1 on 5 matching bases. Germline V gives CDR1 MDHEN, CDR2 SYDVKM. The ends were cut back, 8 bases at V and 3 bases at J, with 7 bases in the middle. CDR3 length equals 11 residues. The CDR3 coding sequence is TGTGCCAGCGGAGGGGACTATGGCTACACCTTC. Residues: CASGGDYGYTF.

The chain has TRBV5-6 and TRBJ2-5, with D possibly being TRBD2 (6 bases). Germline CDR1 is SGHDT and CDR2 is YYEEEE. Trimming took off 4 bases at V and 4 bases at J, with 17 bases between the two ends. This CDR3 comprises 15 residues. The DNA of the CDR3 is TGTGCCAGCAGCCAAATCTCGGGGGAAGGAGAGACCCAGTACTTC. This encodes CASSQISGEGETQYF.

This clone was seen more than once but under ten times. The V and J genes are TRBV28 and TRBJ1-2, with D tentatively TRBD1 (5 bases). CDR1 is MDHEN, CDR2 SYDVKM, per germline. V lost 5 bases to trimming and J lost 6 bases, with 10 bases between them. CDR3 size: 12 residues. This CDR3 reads CASSVRQNGYTF. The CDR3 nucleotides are TGTGCCAGCAGTGTCAGACAGAATGGCTACACCTTC.

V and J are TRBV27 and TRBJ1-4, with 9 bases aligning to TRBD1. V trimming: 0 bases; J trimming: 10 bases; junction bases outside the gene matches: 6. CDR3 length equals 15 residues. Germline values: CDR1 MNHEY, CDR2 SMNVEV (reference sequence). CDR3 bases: TGTGCCAGCAGTTTATCGGTGACAGGGGGAGGAAAACTGTTTTTT. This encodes CASSLSVTGGGKLFF. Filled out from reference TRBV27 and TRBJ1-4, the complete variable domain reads EAQVTQNPRYLITVTGKKLTVTCSQNMNHEYMSWYRQDPGLGLRQIYYSMNVEVTDKGDVPEGYKVSRKEKRNFPLILESPSPNQTSLYFCASSLSVTGGGKLFFGSGTQLSVL.

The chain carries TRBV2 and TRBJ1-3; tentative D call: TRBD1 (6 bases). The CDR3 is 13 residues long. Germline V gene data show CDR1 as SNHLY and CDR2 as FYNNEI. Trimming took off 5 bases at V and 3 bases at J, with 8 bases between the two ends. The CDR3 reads CASSRRGGNTIYF. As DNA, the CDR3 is TGTGCCAGCAGTCGCAGGGGTGGAAACACCATATATTTT.

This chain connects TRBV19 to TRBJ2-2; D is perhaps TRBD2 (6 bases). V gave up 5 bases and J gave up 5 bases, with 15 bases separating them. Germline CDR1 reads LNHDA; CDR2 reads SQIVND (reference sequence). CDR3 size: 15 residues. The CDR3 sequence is CASSPQRRGTGELFF. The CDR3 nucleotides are TGTGCCAGTAGTCCTCAGCGGAGGGGTACCGGGGAGCTGTTTTTT. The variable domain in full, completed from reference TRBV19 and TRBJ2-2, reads DGGITQSPKYLFRKEGQNVTLSCEQNLNHDAMYWYRQDPGQGLRLIYYSQIVNDFQKGDIAEGYSVSREKKESFPLTVTSAQKNPTAFYLCASSPQRRGTGELFFGEGSRLTVL.